This T cell receptor (beta chain) was retrieved from a study of T cell clones after liver transplantation. TCRdb's table, derived via immunoSEQ multiplex PCR, lists solely in-frame clones and lacks some. The profile shows around 71,000 clones, about four fifths of them singletons. The germline V and J ends were trimmed by 0 bases and 8 bases, with 16 bases remaining between them. The CDR3 loop spans 15 amino acids. The germline gives CDR1 SGHAT, CDR2 FQNNGV. The chain joins TRBV11-2 to TRBJ1-2, with D possibly being TRBD1 (6 bases). The source material was CD4+ T cells from blood, sampled 12 months after liver transplant. This TCR derives from a human patient who received a liver transplant. Some T cells here may be from the graft donor. The CDR3 nucleotides are TGTGCCAGCAGCTTAGATGTACAGGGCAGATGGGGCTACACCTTC. Amino acid sequence: CASSLDVQGRWGYTF. The full variable domain, completed using reference TRBV11-2 and TRBJ1-2, is EAGVAQSPRYKIIEKRQSVAFWCNPISGHATLYWYQQILGQGPKLLIQFQNNGVVDDSQLPKDRFSAERLKGVDSTLKIQPAKLEDSAVYLCASSLDVQGRWGYTFGSGTRLTVV.